This record concerns one T cell receptor beta chain sequence. Its antigen target is currently unknown. Per-nucleotide qualities are absent, and no much larger clonotype sits a single base away. This record belongs to a study of cytomegalovirus exposure and HLA in healthy donors (dated 2017 in TCRdb). Regarding the complete study: According to a later analysis, one platform produced both the 110 or so validation repertoires and the 720 or so repertoires of the first cohort. The aim of the study was to test whether cataloging public T cell receptors could identify signatures of past pathogen exposure. In addition to the first cohort of hundreds of subjects, a separate validation cohort of 120 different subjects was used. The study combined high-throughput TCR immunosequencing, statistical association of individual TCRs with disease status, and machine learning to predict cytomegalovirus infection status.

The donors belonged to the validation cohort of around 120 subjects, which was separate from the approximately 700-subject first cohort. CDR1 and CDR2, looked up from the germline V gene, are SGDLS and YYNGEE. Including the terminal cysteine and phenylalanine, the CDR3 comprises 15 residues. Only the CDR3 portion is preserved as DNA: 45 bases, with reading frame beginning at the first base. Deletion took 8 bases off V and 1 base off J, with a span of 18 bases between the germline ends. The receptor library was made with the immunoSEQ multiplex PCR assay. The authors' pipeline ran thus. A statistical classification framework was developed to diagnose cytomegalovirus status using the catalog of TCR beta chain sequences. What TCRdb holds here is the immuneACCESS table cut down to in-frame rearrangements. Part of the clones is not present; checked against another copy, under half of the missing clones reflect an unresolved V gene, and the others are unexplained. The DNA gave D and trimming, while V, J and clone size come from that table. The sample records some 83,000 clones, around 94% of which are singletons. The ten largest account for around 2.1% of the sample.

Overall study outcomes, separate from this receptor: The authors suggested that the approach could potentially be extended to other disease states and immunological phenotypes. A later analysis found that TCRs clustered in the first cohort also tended to co-occur in the roughly 120 validation repertoires, with approximately 94% of cluster scores above 0. In both the original and validation cohorts, the classifier was reported to diagnose cytomegalovirus status with high specificity and sensitivity. Most TCR sequences were observed very rarely across donors, whereas some public TCRs were present in many individuals. Three of the identified cytomegalovirus-associated TCR beta chains were confirmed in vitro to be specific for cytomegalovirus antigens. All 120 or so repertoires were used to score co-occurrence in the validation cohort in a later analysis, because that analysis had no HLA typing for the cohort. A total of 164 TCR beta chains were listed by the study as associated with cytomegalovirus.

The chain is made from TRBV9 and TRBJ2-5; TRBD2 is a possible D gene, resting on 5 matching bases. The receptor's source is a woman aged 18 to 35 in good health and CMV-seronegative. Specimen: PBMCs. The DNA sequence is as follows: TGTGCCAGTACCACCCGAGGACTTGCCCAAGAGACCCAGTACTTC. Its amino acids are CASTTRGLAQETQYF. Reference TRBV9 and TRBJ2-5 proteins supply the regions before and after the CDR3; the full variable domain is: DSGVTQTPKHLITATGQRVTLRCSPRSGDLSVYWYQQSLDQGLQFLIQYYNGEERAKGNILERFSAQQFPDLHSELNLSSLELGDSALYFCASTTRGLAQETQYFGPGTRLLVL.